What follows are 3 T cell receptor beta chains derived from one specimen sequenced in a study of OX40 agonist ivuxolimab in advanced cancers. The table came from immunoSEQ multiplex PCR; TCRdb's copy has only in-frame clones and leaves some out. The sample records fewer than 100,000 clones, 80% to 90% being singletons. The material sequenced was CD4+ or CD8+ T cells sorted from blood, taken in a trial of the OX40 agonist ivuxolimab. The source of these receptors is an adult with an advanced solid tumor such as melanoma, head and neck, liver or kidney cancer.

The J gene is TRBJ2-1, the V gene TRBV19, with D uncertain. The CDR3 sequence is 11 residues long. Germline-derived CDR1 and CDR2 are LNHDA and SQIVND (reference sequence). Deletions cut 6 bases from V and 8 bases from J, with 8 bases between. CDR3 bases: TGTGCCAGTAGCAGTAGGGATGAGCAGTTCTTC. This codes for CASSSRDEQFF.

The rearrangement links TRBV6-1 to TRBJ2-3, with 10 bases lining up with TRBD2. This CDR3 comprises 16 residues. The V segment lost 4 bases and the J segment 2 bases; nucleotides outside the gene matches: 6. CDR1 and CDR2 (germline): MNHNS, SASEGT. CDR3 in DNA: TGTGCCAGCAGTGTAGCTAGCGGGGGCTTCACAGATACGCAGTATTTT. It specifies CASSVASGGFTDTQYF.

CDR3 protein: CASSPGTDTQYF. The CDR3 nucleotides read TGTGCCAGCAGCCCTGGAACAGATACGCAGTATTTT. The V gene is TRBV7-2, the J gene TRBJ2-3; D uncertain. Germline CDR1 reads SGHTA; CDR2 reads FQGNSA. The V end lost 5 bases, the J end lost 3 bases, and 6 bases lay between the germline ends. This CDR3 is built from 12 residues.